The 31 T cell receptor beta chains below all came from one sample that was sequenced in a study of T cells in Graves' hyperthyroidism and ophthalmopathy. Template material for amplifying TCR beta CDR3 regions consisted of RNA transcripts. When the TCR CDR3 underwent first-round RT-PCR, the HTBI primer set was used. TCRdb re-analysed the multiplex PCR reads in MiXCR, keeping a single row per CDR3 protein. Of over 700,000 distinct CDR3 sequences in the sample, around 20% were seen once. Sequenced material: blood. The receptors originated from a woman aged 50 to 65 with Graves' hyperthyroidism that later progressed to Graves' ophthalmopathy.

This chain connects TRBV6-2 or TRBV6-3 to TRBJ2-7; D ambiguous. CDR1 and CDR2 (germline): MNHEY, SVGEGT. The CDR3 totals 15 residues. V was pared by 5 bases and J by 3 bases, with 17 bases between. In DNA form, the CDR3 reads TGTGCCAGCAGTCTAGGCGACCTACATGTCTACGAGCAGTACTTC. As protein: CASSLGDLHVYEQYF.

The sample holds a few counts of this clonotype. The chain links TRBV9 to TRBJ2-3; D gene uncertain. The germline CDR1 and CDR2 sequences are SGDLS and YYNGEE. The CDR3 runs 14 residues. Deletions cut 0 bases from V and 0 bases from J, with 5 bases between. CDR3 nucleotides: TGTGCCAGCAGCGTAGTAGGAAGCACAGATACGCAGTATTTT. Its protein is CASSVVGSTDTQYF.

The chain employs TRBV25-1 and TRBJ2-5; 7 bases match TRBD2. Per the germline V gene, CDR1 is MGHDK and CDR2 is SYGVNS. J lost 5 bases, V lost 1 base, and 16 bases had no gene match. This CDR3 spans 18 amino acids. The CDR3 DNA follows: TGTGCCAGCAGTGAATTAGGAGGGTCTAGCGGCACCACGGAGACCCAGTACTTC. Amino acid sequence: CASSELGGSSGTTETQYF.

The chain links TRBV6-1 to TRBJ1-5; no reliable D call. Deletions cut 6 bases from V and 7 bases from J, with 13 bases between. The CDR3 is 13 amino acids. Per germline, CDR1 MNHNS and CDR2 SASEGT. The CDR3 protein is CASSPTWAQPQHF. CDR3 nucleotides: TGTGCCAGCAGCCCAACGTGGGCCCAGCCCCAGCATTTT.

The chain joins TRBV6-1 to TRBJ2-3; the D gene is possibly TRBD2 (5 bases). V lost 11 bases and J lost 1, with 10 bases in between. The CDR3 totals 12 residues. Per the germline V gene, CDR1 is MNHNS and CDR2 is SASEGT. CDR3 nucleotides: TGTGCCGTCGACGGGGGCACAGATACGCAGTATTTT. Its translation is CAVDGGTDTQYF.

This clonotype was seen a few times. This chain links TRBV3-1 with TRBJ2-1, with 9 bases matching TRBD2. Germline V CDR1 and CDR2: LGHDT, YNNKEL (reference sequence). With V trimmed by 4 bases and J by 4 bases, 5 bases remained unmatched. The CDR3 runs 15 residues. As DNA, the CDR3 is TGTGCCAGCAGCCCCCTAGCGGGGAATTACAATGAGCAGTTCTTC. It is translated as CASSPLAGNYNEQFF.

The chain uses TRBV9 and TRBJ2-2; 9 bases map to TRBD1. Losses at the gene ends were 4 bases for V and 7 bases for J; bases not matched to a gene: 2. From germline, CDR1 is SGDLS and CDR2 YYNGEE. This CDR3 comprises 13 residues. CDR3 region: CASSTTGGGELFF. In DNA form, the CDR3 reads TGTGCCAGCAGCACGACAGGGGGCGGGGAGCTGTTTTTT.

The chain carries TRBV6-1 and TRBJ1-1, with TRBD1 identical over 9 bases. Germline V gives CDR1 MNHNS, CDR2 SASEGT. J was trimmed by 7 bases and V by 5 bases; bases with no gene match: 11. This CDR3 is built from 15 residues. The DNA of the CDR3 is TGTGCCAGCAGTTCATCCGGGACAGGGTTCCGTGAAGCTTTCTTT. Amino acid sequence: CASSSSGTGFREAFF.

The V gene is TRBV15, the J gene TRBJ2-6, with D unresolved. This CDR3 is built from 19 residues. Germline CDR1 is LNHNV and CDR2 is YYDKDF (reference sequence). Between the trimmed V and J ends, which lost 0 bases and 1 base, there was a span of 16 bases. The CDR3 is CATSRDLGLPRSGANVLTF. Written as DNA, the CDR3 is TGTGCCACCAGCAGAGATCTTGGCCTCCCAAGATCTGGGGCCAACGTCCTGACTTTC.

This clonotype was seen ten or more times. The V call is TRBV11-2, the J call TRBJ2-3; TRBD1 matches at 8 bases. Trimming removed 4 bases from V and 2 bases from J; junction bases left unmatched: 5. The CDR3 loop spans 15 amino acids. In germline, CDR1 is SGHAT, CDR2 FQNNGV. In DNA form, the CDR3 reads TGTGCCAGCAGCTCCCAGGGGGCCCACACAGATACGCAGTATTTT. Protein product: CASSSQGAHTDTQYF. The full variable domain, in which reference TRBV11-2 and TRBJ2-3 provide the parts outside the CDR3, is EAGVAQSPRYKIIEKRQSVAFWCNPISGHATLYWYQQILGQGPKLLIQFQNNGVVDDSQLPKDRFSAERLKGVDSTLKIQPAKLEDSAVYLCASSSQGAHTDTQYFGPGTRLTVL.

This clonotype was seen many times. The chain carries TRBV11-2 and TRBJ1-6, with D unclear. There are 14 residues in the CDR3. The germline CDR1 and CDR2 sequences are SGHAT and FQNNGV. V was cut by 5 bases and J by 9 bases, with 14 bases left in between. CDR3 sequence: CASSTHGYGSPLHF. The CDR3 nucleotides read TGTGCCAGCAGCACCCACGGGTACGGTTCACCCCTCCACTTT.

Written as DNA, the CDR3 is TGTGCCAGCAGTTACTCTGGGGGCGCGAACACCGGGGAGCTGTTTTTT. This translates into CASSYSGGANTGELFF. The chain links TRBV6-2 or TRBV6-3 to TRBJ2-2; D might be TRBD1 (6 bases). The CDR3 sequence is 16 residues long. Trimming removed 0 bases at V and 0 bases at J, with 8 bases between. Per germline, CDR1 MNHEY and CDR2 SVGEGT.

CDR3 DNA: TGTGCCACCAGCAGAGATGGCAACTCTGGAAACACCATATATTTT. It is translated as CATSRDGNSGNTIYF. The rearrangement joins TRBV15 to TRBJ1-3, with D hard to call. V lost 0 bases, J lost 0 bases, and 6 bases lay in between. Germline CDR1 reads LNHNV; CDR2 reads YYDKDF (reference sequence). The CDR3 is 15 residues long. The full variable domain, rest sourced from reference TRBV15 and TRBJ1-3, is DAMVIQNPRYQVTQFGKPVTLSCSQTLNHNVMYWYQQKSSQAPKLLFHYYDKDFNNEADTPDNFQSRRPNTSFCFLDIRSPGLGDTAMYLCATSRDGNSGNTIYFGEGSWLTVV.

This clonotype was counted many times. J is TRBJ2-3 and V is TRBV3-1, with 8 nucleotides matching TRBD2. The CDR3 spans 15 residues. The V gene's germline CDR1 is LGHDT and CDR2 YNNKEL (reference sequence). Unmatched junction bases numbered 2, after V lost 0 bases and J lost 3 bases. CDR3 DNA sequence: TGTGCCAGCAGCCAAGACTTAGCGGGGACAGATACGCAGTATTTT. It encodes CASSQDLAGTDTQYF.

This clonotype occurred a few times. This chain connects TRBV20-1 to TRBJ2-2; 9 bases fit TRBD2. J lost 5 bases, V lost 3 bases, and 13 bases had no gene match. Germline values: CDR1 DFQATT, CDR2 SNEGSKA (reference sequence). CDR3 length: 17 amino acids. For the CDR3, the DNA is TGCAGTGCTAGGCCCGGGGGCGGGGGGGCCGGGACCGGGGAGCTGTTTTTT. Translating gives CSARPGGGGAGTGELFF.

This clonotype was seen only a few times. This chain links TRBV4-2 with TRBJ1-5; D is unclear. V was shortened by 1 base and J by 0 bases, with 10 bases between the two germline ends. Germline values: CDR1 LGHNA, CDR2 YNFKEQ. This CDR3 comprises 16 residues. This chain's CDR3 is CASSQAGSDSNQPQHF. In DNA, the CDR3 is TGTGCCAGCAGCCAAGCAGGTTCGGATAGCAATCAGCCCCAGCATTTT.

This clonotype was detected only a few times. The chain employs TRBV27 and TRBJ1-6; possibly TRBD1 for D (5 bases). Trimming left V 6 bases short and J 5 bases short, with 11 bases between. CDR1 is MNHEY, CDR2 SMNVEV, per germline (reference sequence). The CDR3 runs 14 residues. CDR3 loop: CASSDSGDNSPLHF. Written as DNA, the CDR3 is TGTGCCAGCAGCGACAGCGGTGATAATTCACCCCTCCACTTT.

The chain links TRBV5-5 to TRBJ2-2, with 7 bases aligning to TRBD1. The germline V gene has CDR1 SGHKS and CDR2 YYEKEE (reference sequence). This CDR3 comprises 15 residues. V shed 4 bases and J 8 bases; nucleotides not matched to a gene: 11. DNA for the CDR3: TGTGCCAGCAGCGGGGTTGAGGGGGCAAGAGGGGAGCTGTTTTTT. It encodes CASSGVEGARGELFF.

This clonotype showed up just a few times. This chain links TRBV5-6 with TRBJ1-2; D remains ambiguous. From germline, CDR1 is SGHDT and CDR2 YYEEEE. V lost 0 bases to trimming and J lost 8 bases, with 11 bases between them. The CDR3 runs to 13 residues. CDR3 bases: TGTGCCAGCAGCTTGGTCCCCGCCGGGGGCTACACCTTC. Its protein product is CASSLVPAGGYTF. The whole variable domain, filled in from reference TRBV5-6 and TRBJ1-2, reads DAGVTQSPTHLIKTRGQQVTLRCSPKSGHDTVSWYQQALGQGPQFIFQYYEEEERQRGNFPDRFSGHQFPNYSSELNVNALLLGDSALYLCASSLVPAGGYTFGSGTRLTVV.

The chain carries TRBV11-2 and TRBJ2-7; D is unclear. Germline V gene sequence: CDR1 SGHAT, CDR2 FQNNGV. The CDR3 spans 13 residues. Trimming removed 3 bases from V and 5 bases from J, with 11 bases in between. The CDR3 spells CASSFDTTHEQYF. CDR3 coding DNA: TGTGCCAGCAGCTTCGACACTACCCACGAGCAGTACTTC. The complete variable domain, with remaining parts taken from reference TRBV11-2 and TRBJ2-7, reads EAGVAQSPRYKIIEKRQSVAFWCNPISGHATLYWYQQILGQGPKLLIQFQNNGVVDDSQLPKDRFSAERLKGVDSTLKIQPAKLEDSAVYLCASSFDTTHEQYFGPGTRLTVT.

The rearrangement joins TRBV2 to TRBJ1-2, with a possible D match to TRBD1 (6 bases). Germline CDR1 is SNHLY and CDR2 is FYNNEI. The V gene lost 7 bases and the J gene lost 5 bases, with 14 bases spanning the gap. CDR3 length: 13 amino acids. The CDR3 sequence: CASIGGRIYGYTF. The DNA of the CDR3 is TGTGCCAGCATAGGGGGAAGGATATATGGCTACACCTTC.

The V gene is TRBV11-2, the J gene TRBJ2-6; tentatively, D is TRBD2 (6 bases). V gave up 1 base and J gave up 4 bases, with 11 bases separating them. The CDR3 has 16 amino acids. Germline V lookup: CDR1 SGHAT, CDR2 FQNNGV. CDR3 nucleotides: TGTGCCAGCAGCTTAGCTCGGGCGGGGGGGGCCAACGTCCTGACTTTC. Residues: CASSLARAGGANVLTF.

In its sample, this clonotype was seen many times. The chain recombines TRBV3-1 with TRBJ1-2; maybe TRBD1 (5 bases). This CDR3 contains 14 residues. Trimming removed 4 bases at V and 5 bases at J, with 14 bases between. Germline CDR1 reads LGHDT; CDR2 reads YNNKEL (reference sequence). For the CDR3, the DNA is TGTGCCAGCAGCCGCCGGGACTTAGGATATGGCTACACCTTC. Translating it yields CASSRRDLGYGYTF.

This clonotype was seen a handful of times. This sequence joins TRBV6-2 or TRBV6-3 and TRBJ2-7; D gene ambiguous. Germline V gene sequence: CDR1 MNHEY, CDR2 SVGEGT. The CDR3 loop spans 11 amino acids. V lost 9 bases and J 5 bases, leaving 11 bases between the germline ends. The CDR3 bases are TGTGCCAGACTCCCAGGCCACGAGCAGTACTTC. It yields the protein CARLPGHEQYF.

This clonotype was seen repeatedly, ten times or more. The genes are TRBV20-1 and TRBJ2-3; 9 bases are shared with TRBD2. V shed 6 bases, J shed 2 bases, and the junction held 9 bases outside the gene matches. The CDR3 length is 15 residues. CDR1 and CDR2 from the germline V gene are DFQATT and SNEGSKA (reference sequence). CDR3 protein: CSAPLLAGNTDTQYF. CDR3 bases: TGCAGTGCCCCCCTCCTAGCGGGGAACACAGATACGCAGTATTTT.

This clonotype occurred many times. The chain combines TRBV3-1 with TRBJ2-5; TRBD1 is a possible D gene (6 bases). The germline V and J ends were trimmed by 4 bases and 1 base, with 13 bases remaining between them. The germline V gene has CDR1 LGHDT and CDR2 YNNKEL (reference sequence). The CDR3 loop spans 15 amino acids. The CDR3 nucleotides read TGTGCCAGCAGCCCACCCGGACAGATCCAAGAGACCCAGTACTTC. Protein product: CASSPPGQIQETQYF.

The chain has TRBV3-1 and TRBJ1-2, with 7 bases that match TRBD1. Germline V gene lookup returns CDR1 LGHDT and CDR2 YNNKEL (reference sequence). The CDR3 consists of 15 residues. V was clipped by 3 bases and J by 1 base; unmatched bases: 5. The CDR3 nucleotides read TGTGCCAGCAGCCAGGGACAGCTTGATAACTATGGCTACACCTTC. It encodes CASSQGQLDNYGYTF.

At least ten counts were recorded for this clonotype. The genes are TRBV18 and TRBJ2-7, with D perhaps matching TRBD2 (5 bases). Trimming removed 3 bases from V and 2 bases from J, with 11 bases in between. Germline loops: CDR1 KGHSH, CDR2 LQKENI. The CDR3 has 14 amino acids. CDR3 loop: CASSPILEAYEQYF. DNA for the CDR3: TGTGCCAGCTCACCCATACTAGAGGCCTACGAGCAGTACTTC.

The genes are TRBV29-1 and TRBJ2-7, with D perhaps TRBD2 (6 bases). The CDR3 consists of 13 residues. Germline lookup yields CDR1 SQVTM and CDR2 ANQGSEA. V gave up 6 bases and J gave up 2 bases, with 14 bases separating them. CDR3 nucleotide sequence: TGCAGCGTGACCGGGACTGTTACCTACGAGCAGTACTTC. This sequence encodes CSVTGTVTYEQYF.

In this sample, this clonotype turned up many times. The chain carries TRBV2 and TRBJ2-7; D might be TRBD1 (6 bases). This CDR3 has 14 amino acids. V lost 6 bases and J lost 3, with 15 bases in between. Germline CDR1 is SNHLY and CDR2 is FYNNEI. CDR3 protein: CASSETGFFYEQYF. The CDR3, as DNA: TGTGCCAGCAGCGAAACAGGGTTCTTCTACGAGCAGTACTTC. The full variable domain, with the rest looked up from reference TRBV2 and TRBJ2-7, is EPEVTQTPSHQVTQMGQEVILRCVPISNHLYFYWYRQILGQKVEFLVSFYNNEISEKSEIFDDQFSVERPDGSNFTLKIRSTKLEDSAMYFCASSETGFFYEQYFGPGTRLTVT.

This clonotype has a count of ten or more. The chain has TRBV7-8 and TRBJ2-3, with D uncertain. Germline CDR1 SGHVS, CDR2 FQNEAQ. V gave up 1 base and J gave up 5 bases, with 10 bases separating them. The CDR3 contains 14 residues. The CDR3, as DNA: TGTGCCAGCAGCTTAGATGGGGTCCTAGATACGCAGTATTTT. Protein: CASSLDGVLDTQYF.